Below are 2 T cell receptor beta chains sequenced from a single sample in a study of graft-versus-host responses after intestinal transplantation. Profiling relied on immunoSEQ multiplex PCR, and the TCRdb table lists in-frame clones only, not all of them. The table has more than 70,000 clones, around 90% seen once. Antigens for these TCRs are unknown. The sequenced sample was unstimulated CD4+ T cells sorted from spleen or lymph node cells, obtained before intestinal transplant. These receptors all stem from a human donor who received an intestinal transplant.

This CDR3 is CASSIDRLAGTGELFF. DNA for the CDR3: TGTGCCAGTAGTATAGATCGGCTAGCTGGAACCGGGGAGCTGTTTTTT. The chain couples TRBV19 to TRBJ2-2, with D perhaps matching TRBD2 (5 bases). V lost 0 bases and J 5 bases, leaving 13 bases between the germline ends. Germline lookup yields CDR1 LNHDA and CDR2 SQIVND (reference sequence). This CDR3 region has 16 residues.

V usage is TRBV19 and J usage is TRBJ1-2; D remains ambiguous. The ends were cut back, 1 base at V and 0 bases at J, with 6 bases in the middle. Germline V gene sequence: CDR1 LNHDA, CDR2 SQIVND (reference sequence). This CDR3 contains 14 residues. This CDR3 reads CASSIGLANYGYTF. The CDR3 DNA reads as TGTGCCAGTAGTATAGGGCTAGCTAACTATGGCTACACCTTC.